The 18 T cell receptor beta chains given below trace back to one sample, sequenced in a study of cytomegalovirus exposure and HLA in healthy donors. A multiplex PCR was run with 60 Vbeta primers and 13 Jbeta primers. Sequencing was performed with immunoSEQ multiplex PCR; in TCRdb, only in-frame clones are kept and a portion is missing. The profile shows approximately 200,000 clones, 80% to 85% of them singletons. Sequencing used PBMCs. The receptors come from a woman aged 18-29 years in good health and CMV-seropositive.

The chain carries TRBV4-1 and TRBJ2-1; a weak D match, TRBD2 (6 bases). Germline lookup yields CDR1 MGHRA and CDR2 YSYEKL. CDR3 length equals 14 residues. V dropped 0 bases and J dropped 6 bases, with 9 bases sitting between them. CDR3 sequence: CASSQEWGGNEQFF. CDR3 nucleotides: TGCGCCAGCAGCCAAGAGTGGGGAGGCAATGAGCAGTTCTTC.

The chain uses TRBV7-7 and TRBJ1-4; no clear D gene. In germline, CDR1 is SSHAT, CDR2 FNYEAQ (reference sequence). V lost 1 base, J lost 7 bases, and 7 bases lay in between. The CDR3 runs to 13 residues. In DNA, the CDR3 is TGTGCCAGCAGCTTAGGGGAGCGTGAAAAACTGTTTTTT. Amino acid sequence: CASSLGEREKLFF. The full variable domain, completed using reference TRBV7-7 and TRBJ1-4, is GAGVSQSPRYKVTKRGQDVTLRCDPISSHATLYWYQQALGQGPEFLTYFNYEAQPDKSGLPSDRFSAERPEGSISTLTIQRTEQRDSAMYRCASSLGEREKLFFGSGTQLSVL.

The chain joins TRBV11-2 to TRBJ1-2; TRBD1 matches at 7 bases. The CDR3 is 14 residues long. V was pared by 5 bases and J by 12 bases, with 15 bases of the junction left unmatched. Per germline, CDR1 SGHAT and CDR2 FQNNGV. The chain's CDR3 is CASSPGQRSQANTF. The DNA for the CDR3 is TGTGCCAGCAGCCCGGGACAGCGATCACAGGCTAACACCTTC.

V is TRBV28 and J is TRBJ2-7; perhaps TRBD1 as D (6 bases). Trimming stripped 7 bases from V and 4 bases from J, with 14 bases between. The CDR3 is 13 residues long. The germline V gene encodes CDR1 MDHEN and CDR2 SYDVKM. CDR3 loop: CASTNREPYEQYF. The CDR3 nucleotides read TGTGCCAGCACTAACAGGGAGCCATACGAGCAGTACTTC.

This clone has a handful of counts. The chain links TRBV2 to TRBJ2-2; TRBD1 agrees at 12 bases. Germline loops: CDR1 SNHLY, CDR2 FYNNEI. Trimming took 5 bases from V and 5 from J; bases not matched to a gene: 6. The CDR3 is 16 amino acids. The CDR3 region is CASSIRDRGQTGELFF. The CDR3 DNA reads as TGTGCCAGCAGTATCCGGGACAGGGGGCAGACCGGGGAGCTGTTTTTT.

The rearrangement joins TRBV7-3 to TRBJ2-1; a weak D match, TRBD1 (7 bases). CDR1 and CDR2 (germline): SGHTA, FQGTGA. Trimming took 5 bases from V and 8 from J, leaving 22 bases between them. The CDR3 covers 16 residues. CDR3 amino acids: CASSEQGWRVSDEQFF. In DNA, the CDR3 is TGTGCCAGCAGCGAACAGGGGTGGAGGGTCTCGGATGAGCAGTTCTTC. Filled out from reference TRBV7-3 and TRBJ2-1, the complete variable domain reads GAGVSQTPSNKVTEKGKYVELRCDPISGHTALYWYRQSLGQGPEFLIYFQGTGAADDSGLPNDRFFAVRPEGSVSTLKIQRTERGDSAVYLCASSEQGWRVSDEQFFGPGTRLTVL.

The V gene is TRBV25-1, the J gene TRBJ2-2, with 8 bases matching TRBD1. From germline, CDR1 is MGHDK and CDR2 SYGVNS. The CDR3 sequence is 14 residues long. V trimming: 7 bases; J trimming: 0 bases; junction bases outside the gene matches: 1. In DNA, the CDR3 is TGTGCCAGCATGGACAGGGCGAACACCGGGGAGCTGTTTTTT. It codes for CASMDRANTGELFF.

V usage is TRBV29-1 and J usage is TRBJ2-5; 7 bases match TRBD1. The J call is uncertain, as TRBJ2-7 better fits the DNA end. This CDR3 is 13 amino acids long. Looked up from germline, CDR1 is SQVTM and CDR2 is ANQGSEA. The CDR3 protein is CSVGTVYTYEQYF. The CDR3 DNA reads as TGCAGCGTGGGGACAGTTTATACGTACGAGCAGTACTTC.

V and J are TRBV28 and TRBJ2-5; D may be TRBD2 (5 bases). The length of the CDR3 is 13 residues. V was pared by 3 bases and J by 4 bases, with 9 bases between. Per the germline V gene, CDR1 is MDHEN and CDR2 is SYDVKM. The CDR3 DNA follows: TGTGCCAGCAGTTTGAGGGTCCCAGAGACCCAGTACTTC. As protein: CASSLRVPETQYF.

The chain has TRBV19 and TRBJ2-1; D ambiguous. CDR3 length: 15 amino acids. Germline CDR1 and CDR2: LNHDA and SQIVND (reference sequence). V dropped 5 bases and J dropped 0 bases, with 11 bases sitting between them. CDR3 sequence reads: CASSVSLSSYNEQFF. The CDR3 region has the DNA TGTGCCAGTAGTGTCTCCCTGAGCTCCTACAATGAGCAGTTCTTC. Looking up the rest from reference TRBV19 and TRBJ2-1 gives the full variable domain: DGGITQSPKYLFRKEGQNVTLSCEQNLNHDAMYWYRQDPGQGLRLIYYSQIVNDFQKGDIAEGYSVSREKKESFPLTVTSAQKNPTAFYLCASSVSLSSYNEQFFGPGTRLTVL.

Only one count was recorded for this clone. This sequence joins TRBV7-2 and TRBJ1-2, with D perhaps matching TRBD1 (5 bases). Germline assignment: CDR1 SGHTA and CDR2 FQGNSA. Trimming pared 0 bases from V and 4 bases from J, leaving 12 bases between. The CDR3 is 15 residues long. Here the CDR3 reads CASSLANRPSYGYTF. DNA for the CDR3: TGTGCCAGCAGCTTAGCCAACAGGCCCAGCTATGGCTACACCTTC.

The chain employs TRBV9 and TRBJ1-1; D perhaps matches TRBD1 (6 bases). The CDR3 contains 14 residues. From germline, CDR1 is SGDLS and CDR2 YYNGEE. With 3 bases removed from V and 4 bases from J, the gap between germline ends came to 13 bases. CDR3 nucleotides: TGTGCCAGCAGCGGCCGAACAGGGTTCACTGAAGCTTTCTTT. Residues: CASSGRTGFTEAFF.

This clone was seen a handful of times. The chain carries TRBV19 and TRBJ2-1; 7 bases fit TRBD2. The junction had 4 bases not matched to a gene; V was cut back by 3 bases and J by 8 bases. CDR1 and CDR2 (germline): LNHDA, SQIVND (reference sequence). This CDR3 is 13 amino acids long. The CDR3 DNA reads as TGTGCCAGTAGTATGGGCGGGGGTTATGAGCAGTTCTTC. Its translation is CASSMGGGYEQFF.

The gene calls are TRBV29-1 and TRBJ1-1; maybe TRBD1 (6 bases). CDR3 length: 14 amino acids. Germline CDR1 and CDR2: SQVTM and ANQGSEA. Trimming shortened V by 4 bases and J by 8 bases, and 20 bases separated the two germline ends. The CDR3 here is CSVVLPWDKGEAFF. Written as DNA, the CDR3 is TGCAGCGTTGTGTTGCCGTGGGACAAAGGCGAAGCTTTCTTT.

Here the CDR3 DNA reads TGTGCCAGCAGCCAAGGAGCGGGGGGGCCAGGAGATACGCAGTATTTT. As protein: CASSQGAGGPGDTQYF. The rearrangement uses TRBV4-2 and TRBJ2-3; 10 nucleotides agree with TRBD2. With V trimmed by 1 base and J by 5 bases, 6 bases remained unmatched. Germline-derived CDR1 and CDR2 are LGHNA and YNFKEQ. The CDR3 contains 16 residues.

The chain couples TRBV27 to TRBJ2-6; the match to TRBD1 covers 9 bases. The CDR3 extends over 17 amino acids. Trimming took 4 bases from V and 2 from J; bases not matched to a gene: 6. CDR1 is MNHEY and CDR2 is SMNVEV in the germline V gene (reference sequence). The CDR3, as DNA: TGTGCCAGCAGTTCCGGGACAGGGTCAACTGGGGCCAACGTCCTGACTTTC. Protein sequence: CASSSGTGSTGANVLTF.

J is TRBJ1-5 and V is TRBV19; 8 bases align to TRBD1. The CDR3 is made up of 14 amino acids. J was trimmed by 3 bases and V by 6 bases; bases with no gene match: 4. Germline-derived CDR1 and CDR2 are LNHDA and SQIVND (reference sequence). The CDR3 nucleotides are TGTGCCAGTAGGGACAGGGCCCCCAATCAGCCCCAGCATTTT. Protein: CASRDRAPNQPQHF.

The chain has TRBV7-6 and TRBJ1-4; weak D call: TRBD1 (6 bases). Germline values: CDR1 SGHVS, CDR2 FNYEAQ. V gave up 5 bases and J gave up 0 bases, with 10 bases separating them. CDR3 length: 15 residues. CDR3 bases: TGTGCCAGCAGCCTTACAGGGACAACTAATGAAAAACTGTTTTTT. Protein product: CASSLTGTTNEKLFF. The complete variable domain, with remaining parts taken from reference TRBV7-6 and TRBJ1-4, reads GAGVSQSPRYKVTKRGQDVALRCDPISGHVSLYWYRQALGQGPEFLTYFNYEAQQDKSGLPNDRFSAERPEGSISTLTIQRTEQRDSAMYRCASSLTGTTNEKLFFGSGTQLSVL.